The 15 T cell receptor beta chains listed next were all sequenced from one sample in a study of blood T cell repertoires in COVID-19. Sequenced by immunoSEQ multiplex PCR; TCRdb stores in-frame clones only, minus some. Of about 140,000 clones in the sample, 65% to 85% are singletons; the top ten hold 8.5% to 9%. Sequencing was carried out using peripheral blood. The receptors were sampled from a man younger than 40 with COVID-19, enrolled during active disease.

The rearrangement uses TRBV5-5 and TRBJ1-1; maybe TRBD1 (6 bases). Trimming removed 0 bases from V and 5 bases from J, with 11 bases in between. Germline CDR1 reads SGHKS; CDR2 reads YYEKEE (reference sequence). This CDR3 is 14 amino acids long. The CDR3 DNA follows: TGTGCCAGCAGCTTGGTGCAGGGGCGGACTGAAGCTTTCTTT. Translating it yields CASSLVQGRTEAFF.

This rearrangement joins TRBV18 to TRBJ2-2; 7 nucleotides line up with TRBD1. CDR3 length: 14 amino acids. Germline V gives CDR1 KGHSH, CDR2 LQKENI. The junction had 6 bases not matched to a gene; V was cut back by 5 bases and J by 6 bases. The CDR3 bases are TGTGCCAGCTCAGAGACAGGGTCGGCCGGGGAGCTGTTTTTT. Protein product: CASSETGSAGELFF.

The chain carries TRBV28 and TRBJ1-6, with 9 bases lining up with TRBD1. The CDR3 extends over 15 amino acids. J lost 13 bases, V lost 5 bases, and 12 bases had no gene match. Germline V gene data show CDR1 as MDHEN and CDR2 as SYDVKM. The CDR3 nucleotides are TGTGCCAGCAGTCCCCGGACAGGGGTAAATCCCCCCCTCCACTTT. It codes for CASSPRTGVNPPLHF.

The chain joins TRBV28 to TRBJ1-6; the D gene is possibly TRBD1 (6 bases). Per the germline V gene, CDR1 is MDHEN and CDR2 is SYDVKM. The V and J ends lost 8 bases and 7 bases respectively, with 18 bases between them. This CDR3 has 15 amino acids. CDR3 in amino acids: CASESGGMGNSPLHF. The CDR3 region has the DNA TGTGCCAGCGAATCGGGGGGCATGGGGAATTCACCCCTCCACTTT.

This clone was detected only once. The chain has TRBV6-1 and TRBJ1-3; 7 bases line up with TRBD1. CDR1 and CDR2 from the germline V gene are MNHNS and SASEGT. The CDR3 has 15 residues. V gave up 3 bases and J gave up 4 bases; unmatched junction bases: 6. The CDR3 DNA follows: TGTGCCAGCAGTGAGGAGGGGGCCGGGGGAAACACCATATATTTT. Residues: CASSEEGAGGNTIYF.

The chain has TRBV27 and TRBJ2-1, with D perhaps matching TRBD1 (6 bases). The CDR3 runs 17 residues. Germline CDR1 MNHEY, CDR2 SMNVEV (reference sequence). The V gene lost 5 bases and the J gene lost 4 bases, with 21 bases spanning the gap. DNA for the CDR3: TGTGCCAGCAGTCAAGGGGGAACAGCGGCCCCGTACAATGAGCAGTTCTTC. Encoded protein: CASSQGGTAAPYNEQFF.

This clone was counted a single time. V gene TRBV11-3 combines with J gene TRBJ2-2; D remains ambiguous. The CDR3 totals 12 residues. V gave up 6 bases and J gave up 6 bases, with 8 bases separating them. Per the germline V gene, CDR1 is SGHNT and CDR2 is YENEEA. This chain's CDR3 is CASRRGPGELFF. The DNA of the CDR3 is TGTGCCAGCAGAAGAGGCCCCGGGGAGCTGTTTTTT.

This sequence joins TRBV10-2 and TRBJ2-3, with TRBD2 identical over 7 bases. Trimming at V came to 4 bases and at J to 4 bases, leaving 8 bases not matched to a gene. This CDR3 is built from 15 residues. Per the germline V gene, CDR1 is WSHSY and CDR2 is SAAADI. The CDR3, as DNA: TGCGCCAGCAGTGTGGGCGGGAGAGGGTCAGATACGCAGTATTTT. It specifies CASSVGGRGSDTQYF.

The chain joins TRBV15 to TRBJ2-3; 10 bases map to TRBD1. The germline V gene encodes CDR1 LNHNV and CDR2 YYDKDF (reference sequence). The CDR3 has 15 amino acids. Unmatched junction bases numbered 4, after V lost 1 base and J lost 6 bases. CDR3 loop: CATSRVGTGADTQYF. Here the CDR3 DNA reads TGTGCCACCAGCAGAGTAGGGACAGGGGCCGATACGCAGTATTTT. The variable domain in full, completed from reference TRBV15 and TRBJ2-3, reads DAMVIQNPRYQVTQFGKPVTLSCSQTLNHNVMYWYQQKSSQAPKLLFHYYDKDFNNEADTPDNFQSRRPNTSFCFLDIRSPGLGDTAMYLCATSRVGTGADTQYFGPGTRLTVL.

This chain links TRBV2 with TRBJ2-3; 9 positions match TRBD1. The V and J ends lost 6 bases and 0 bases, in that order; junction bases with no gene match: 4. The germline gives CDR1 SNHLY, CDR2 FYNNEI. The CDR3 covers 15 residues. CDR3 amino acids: CASRGTGSSTDTQYF. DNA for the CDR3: TGTGCCAGCAGGGGGACAGGGAGTAGCACAGATACGCAGTATTTT.

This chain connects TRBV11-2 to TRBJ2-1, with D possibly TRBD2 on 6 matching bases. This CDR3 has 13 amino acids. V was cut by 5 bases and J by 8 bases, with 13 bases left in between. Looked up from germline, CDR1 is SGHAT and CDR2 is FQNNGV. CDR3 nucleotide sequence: TGTGCCAGCAGCGGCGGGAACTGGGATGAGCAGTTCTTC. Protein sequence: CASSGGNWDEQFF.

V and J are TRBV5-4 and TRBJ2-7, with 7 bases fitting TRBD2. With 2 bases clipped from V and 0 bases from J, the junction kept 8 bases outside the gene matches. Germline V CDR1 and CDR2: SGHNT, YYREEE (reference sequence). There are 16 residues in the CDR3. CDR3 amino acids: CASSLGSSGISYEQYF. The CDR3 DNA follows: TGTGCCAGCAGCTTAGGTTCTAGCGGAATCTCCTACGAGCAGTACTTC.

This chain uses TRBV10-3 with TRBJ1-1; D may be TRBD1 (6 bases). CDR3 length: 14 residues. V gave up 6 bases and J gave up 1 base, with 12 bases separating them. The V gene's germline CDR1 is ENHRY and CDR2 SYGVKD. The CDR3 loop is CAIRGRGQNTEAFF. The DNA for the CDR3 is TGTGCCATCAGGGGGCGGGGGCAGAACACTGAAGCTTTCTTT.

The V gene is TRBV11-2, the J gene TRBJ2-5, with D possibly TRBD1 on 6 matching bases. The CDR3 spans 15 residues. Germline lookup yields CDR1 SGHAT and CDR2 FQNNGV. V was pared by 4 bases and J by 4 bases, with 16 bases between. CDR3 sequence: CASSSWGPSRETQYF. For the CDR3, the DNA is TGTGCCAGCAGCTCTTGGGGGCCTTCACGAGAGACCCAGTACTTC. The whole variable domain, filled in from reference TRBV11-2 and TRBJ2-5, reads EAGVAQSPRYKIIEKRQSVAFWCNPISGHATLYWYQQILGQGPKLLIQFQNNGVVDDSQLPKDRFSAERLKGVDSTLKIQPAKLEDSAVYLCASSSWGPSRETQYFGPGTRLLVL.

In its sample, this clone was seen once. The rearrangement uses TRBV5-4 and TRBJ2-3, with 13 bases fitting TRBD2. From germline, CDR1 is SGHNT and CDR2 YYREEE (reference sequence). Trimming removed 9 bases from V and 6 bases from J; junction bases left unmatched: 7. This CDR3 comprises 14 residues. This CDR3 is CATGTSGIQDTQYF. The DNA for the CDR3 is TGTGCCACAGGGACTAGCGGGATCCAGGATACGCAGTATTTT.